This T cell receptor beta chain was documented in a study of cytomegalovirus exposure and HLA in healthy donors. The study, taken as a whole, reports: Later analysis suggested most CMV-associated TCR beta chains were HLA-restricted. Some segments of the V type, notably TRBV6-2 and TRBV6-3, were excluded as indistinguishable.

Researchers ran the PCR with 60 Vbeta and 13 Jbeta primers. Authors' data handling: The count from a later analysis was 70 million to 85 million unique TCR beta chains, 9 million to 12 million of them shared. Some clones are missing from TCRdb's copy, which holds only in-frame ones; the method was immunoSEQ multiplex PCR. For V, J and clone size, that table is used; D and trimming come from the DNA. Of approximately 86,000 clones in the sample, approximately 81% were seen once. This clone came up a few times. Its matching antigen is unknown. The V gene lost 7 bases and the J gene lost 0 bases, with 10 bases spanning the gap. The CDR3 runs to 15 residues. Germline V gives CDR1 MNHEY, CDR2 SMNVEV (reference sequence).

The clonotype was recovered from a middle-aged man in good health and CMV-seropositive. The chain links TRBV27 to TRBJ2-6, with TRBD1 as a possible D gene (6 bases). Sequenced input: PBMCs. This CDR3 is CASTRTASGANVLTF. DNA of the CDR3: TGTGCCAGCACCCGGACAGCCTCTGGGGCCAACGTCCTGACTTTC.